This T cell receptor (beta chain) was sequenced in a study of control samples from healthy donors and cancer patients. Trimming took 0 bases from V and 10 from J; bases not matched to a gene: 3. This CDR3 has 12 residues. The V gene's germline CDR1 is SGHNT and CDR2 YYREEE (reference sequence). Measured with immunoSEQ multiplex PCR; TCRdb has only the in-frame clones, and not every one. The sample has 150,000 to 200,000 clones; roughly 94% are singletons. This clone was found a few times. This sequence was found in a woman in her thirties or forties in good health. The chain carries TRBV5-4 and TRBJ1-1; 7 bases align to TRBD1. Sequenced material: blood. As DNA, the CDR3 is TGTGCCAGCAGCTTGGAGACAGGGCTAGCTTTCTTT. Encoded protein: CASSLETGLAFF. Drawing the rest from reference TRBV5-4 and TRBJ1-1, the complete variable domain is ETGVTQSPTHLIKTRGQQVTLRCSSQSGHNTVSWYQQALGQGPQFIFQYYREEENGRGNFPPRFSGLQFPNYSSELNVNALELDDSALYLCASSLETGLAFFGQGTRLTVV.